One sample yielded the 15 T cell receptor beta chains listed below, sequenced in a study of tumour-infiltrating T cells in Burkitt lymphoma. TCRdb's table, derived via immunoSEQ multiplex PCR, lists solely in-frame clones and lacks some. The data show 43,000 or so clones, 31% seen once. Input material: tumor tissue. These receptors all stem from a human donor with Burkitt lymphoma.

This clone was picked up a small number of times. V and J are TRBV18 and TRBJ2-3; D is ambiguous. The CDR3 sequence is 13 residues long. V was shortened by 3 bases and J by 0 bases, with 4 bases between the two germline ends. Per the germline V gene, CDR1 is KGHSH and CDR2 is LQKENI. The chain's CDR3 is CASSPASTDTQYF. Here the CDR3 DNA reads TGTGCCAGCTCACCCGCCAGCACAGATACGCAGTATTTT.

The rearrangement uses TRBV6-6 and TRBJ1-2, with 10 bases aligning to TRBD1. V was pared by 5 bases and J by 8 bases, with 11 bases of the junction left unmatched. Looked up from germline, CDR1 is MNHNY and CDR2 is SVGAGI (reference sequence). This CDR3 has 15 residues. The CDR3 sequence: CASSDRGRRGGGYTF. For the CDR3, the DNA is TGTGCCAGCAGTGACAGGGGGCGTCGGGGGGGCGGCTACACCTTC.

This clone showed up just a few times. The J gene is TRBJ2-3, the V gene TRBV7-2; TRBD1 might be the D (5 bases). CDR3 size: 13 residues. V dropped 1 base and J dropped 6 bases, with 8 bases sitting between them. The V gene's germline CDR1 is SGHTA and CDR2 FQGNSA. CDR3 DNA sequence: TGTGCCAGCAGCTTAGGCAGGGCCGATACGCAGTATTTT. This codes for CASSLGRADTQYF.

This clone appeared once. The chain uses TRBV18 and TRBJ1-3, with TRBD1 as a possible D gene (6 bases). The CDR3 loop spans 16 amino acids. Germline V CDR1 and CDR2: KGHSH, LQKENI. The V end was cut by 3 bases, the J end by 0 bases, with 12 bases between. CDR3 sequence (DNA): TGTGCCAGCTCACCCCAAAGGACAGCCTCTGGAAACACCATATATTTT. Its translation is CASSPQRTASGNTIYF.

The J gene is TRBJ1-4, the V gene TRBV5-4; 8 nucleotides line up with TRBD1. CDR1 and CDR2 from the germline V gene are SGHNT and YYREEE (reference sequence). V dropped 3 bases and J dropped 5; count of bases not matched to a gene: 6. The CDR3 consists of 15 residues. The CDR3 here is CASSSRQGPNEKLFF. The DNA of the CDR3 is TGTGCCAGCAGCTCCCGACAGGGGCCGAATGAAAAACTGTTTTTT.

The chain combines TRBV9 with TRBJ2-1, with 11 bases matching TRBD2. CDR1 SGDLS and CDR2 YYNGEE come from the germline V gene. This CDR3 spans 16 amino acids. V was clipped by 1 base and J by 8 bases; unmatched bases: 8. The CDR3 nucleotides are TGTGCCAGCAGCGTAAGGTCACTAGCGGGGGTCGATGAGCAGTTCTTC. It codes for CASSVRSLAGVDEQFF.

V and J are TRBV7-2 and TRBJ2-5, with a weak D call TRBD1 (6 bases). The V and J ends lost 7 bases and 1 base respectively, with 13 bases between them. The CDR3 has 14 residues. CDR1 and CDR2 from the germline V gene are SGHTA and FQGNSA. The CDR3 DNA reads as TGTGCCAGCACAAACACAGGGCGCCAAGAGACCCAGTACTTC. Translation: CASTNTGRQETQYF.

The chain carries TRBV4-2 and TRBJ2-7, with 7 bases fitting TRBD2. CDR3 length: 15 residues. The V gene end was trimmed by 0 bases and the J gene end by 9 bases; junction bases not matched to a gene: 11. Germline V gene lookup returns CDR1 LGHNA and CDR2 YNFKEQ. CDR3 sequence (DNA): TGTGCCAGCAGCCAAGAACTAGCGTCAGGGAATGGGCAGTACTTC. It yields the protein CASSQELASGNGQYF.

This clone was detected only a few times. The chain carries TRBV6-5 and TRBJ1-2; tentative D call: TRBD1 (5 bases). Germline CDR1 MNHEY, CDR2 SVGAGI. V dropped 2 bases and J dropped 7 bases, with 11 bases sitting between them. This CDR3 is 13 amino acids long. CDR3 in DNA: TGTGCCAGCAGTTACACCGGGACCGCTGGCTACACCTTC. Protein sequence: CASSYTGTAGYTF.

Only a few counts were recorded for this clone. The CDR3 reads CASSKISQTSYNSPLHF. DNA of the CDR3: TGTGCCAGCAGTAAAATTTCGCAAACCTCCTATAATTCACCCCTCCACTTT. This chain links TRBV5-6 with TRBJ1-6, with D unresolved. The CDR3 sequence is 17 residues long. V lost 5 bases and J 0 bases, leaving 15 bases between the germline ends. Germline V lookup: CDR1 SGHDT, CDR2 YYEEEE.

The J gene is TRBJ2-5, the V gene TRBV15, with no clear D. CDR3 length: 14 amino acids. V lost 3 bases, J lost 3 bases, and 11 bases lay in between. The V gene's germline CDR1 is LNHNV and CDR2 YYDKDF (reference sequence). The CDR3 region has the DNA TGTGCCACCAGCAGTCAGGTAGCAAAAGAGACCCAGTACTTC. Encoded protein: CATSSQVAKETQYF. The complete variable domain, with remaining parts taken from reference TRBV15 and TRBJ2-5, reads DAMVIQNPRYQVTQFGKPVTLSCSQTLNHNVMYWYQQKSSQAPKLLFHYYDKDFNNEADTPDNFQSRRPNTSFCFLDIRSPGLGDTAMYLCATSSQVAKETQYFGPGTRLLVL.

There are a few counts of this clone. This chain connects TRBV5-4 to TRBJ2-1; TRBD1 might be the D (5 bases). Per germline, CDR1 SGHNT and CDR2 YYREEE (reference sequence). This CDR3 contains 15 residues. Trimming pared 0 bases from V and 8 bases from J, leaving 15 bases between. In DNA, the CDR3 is TGTGCCAGCAGCTTGGAGGGCCAGGGTTTCTATGAGCAGTTCTTC. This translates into CASSLEGQGFYEQFF.

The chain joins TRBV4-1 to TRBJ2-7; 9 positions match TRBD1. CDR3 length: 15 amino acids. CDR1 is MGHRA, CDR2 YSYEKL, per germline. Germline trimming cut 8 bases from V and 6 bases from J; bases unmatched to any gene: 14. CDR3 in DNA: TGCGCCAGCGGAAGGACAGGGGCCTCCCCCGCCGAGCAGTACTTC. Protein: CASGRTGASPAEQYF.

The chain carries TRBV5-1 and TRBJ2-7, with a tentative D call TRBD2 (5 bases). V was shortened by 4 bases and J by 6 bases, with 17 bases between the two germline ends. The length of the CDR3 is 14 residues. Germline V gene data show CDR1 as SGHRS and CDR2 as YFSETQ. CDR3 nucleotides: TGCGCCAGCAGCCTACTACTCGGGGAAGGCGAGCAGTACTTC. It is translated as CASSLLLGEGEQYF.

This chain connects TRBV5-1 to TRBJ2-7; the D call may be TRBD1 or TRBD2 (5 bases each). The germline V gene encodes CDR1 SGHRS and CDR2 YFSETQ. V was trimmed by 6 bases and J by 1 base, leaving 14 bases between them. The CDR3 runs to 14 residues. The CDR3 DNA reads TGCGCCAGCAAGAGGGGTTCGGAATCCTACGAGCAGTACTTC. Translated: CASKRGSESYEQYF.